Detailed here is one TCR beta chain. This specimen comes from a study of blood T cell repertoires in COVID-19. V was pared by 3 bases and J by 6 bases, with 9 bases between. The CDR3 sequence is 13 residues long. Germline CDR1 is SEHNR and CDR2 is FQNEAQ (reference sequence). The table came from immunoSEQ multiplex PCR; TCRdb's copy has only in-frame clones and leaves some out. The top ten hold 16% of the sample, which has 87,000 or so clones, 75% to 90% seen once. The sequenced sample was peripheral blood. This sequence was found in an elderly woman with active or convalescent COVID-19. The chain carries TRBV7-9 and TRBJ1-5; D perhaps matches TRBD1 (6 bases). The CDR3 here is CASSLGTFQPQHF. For the CDR3, the DNA is TGTGCCAGCAGCTTGGGGACATTTCAGCCCCAGCATTTT. The variable domain in full, with the rest retrieved from reference TRBV7-9 and TRBJ1-5, is DTGVSQNPRHKITKRGQNVTFRCDPISEHNRLYWYRQTLGQGPEFLTYFQNEAQLEKSRLLSDRFSAERPKGSFSTLEIQRTEQGDSAMYLCASSLGTFQPQHFGDGTRLSIL.